These T cell receptor beta chains were read from a single sample in a study of T cells in Graves' hyperthyroidism and ophthalmopathy. MiXCR, run by TCRdb on the multiplex PCR reads, gives a single entry per CDR3 protein. Found here are nearly 600,000 distinct CDR3 sequences, 14% of them singletons; the top ten hold about 5.8%. Sequencing used blood. The receptors were sampled from a woman in her 30s with Graves' hyperthyroidism that later progressed to Graves' ophthalmopathy. The CDR3 runs from the conserved cysteine through the conserved F or W. Fields, in order: J gene, clone size, V gene, D gene, CDR3 DNA, CDR3 protein. D genes are given only for firm matches. Rows give clone size only sometimes, using once, few, many, or a class for an expanded clone.

j_call: TRBJ2-7; clone_size: many; v_call: TRBV11-2; d_call: .; cdr3_nt: TGTGCCAGCAGCTTAGCTAATTACTACGAGCAGTACTTC; cdr3_aa: CASSLANYYEQYF
j_call: TRBJ2-5; clone_size: many; v_call: TRBV19; d_call: .; cdr3_nt: TGTGCCAGTAGTATAGGAACGGGGGGCGACCTACAAGAGACCCAGTACTTC; cdr3_aa: CASSIGTGGDLQETQYF
j_call: TRBJ2-7; clone_size: few; v_call: TRBV6-1; d_call: .; cdr3_nt: TGTGCCAGCATGGGGGGCGAGCAGTACTTC; cdr3_aa: CASMGGEQYF
j_call: TRBJ2-1; clone_size: many; v_call: TRBV20-1; d_call: .; cdr3_nt: TGCAGTGCCAAACCGGGACGAGAGCAGTTCTTC; cdr3_aa: CSAKPGREQFF
j_call: TRBJ2-4; clone_size: few; v_call: TRBV18; d_call: .; cdr3_nt: TGTGCCAGCTCACCGGGGTTAAAAAACATTCAGTACTTC; cdr3_aa: CASSPGLKNIQYF
j_call: TRBJ1-1; clone_size: .; v_call: TRBV11-2; d_call: .; cdr3_nt: TGTGCCAGCAGCTTATGGTCGGGAAACACTGAAGCTTTCTTT; cdr3_aa: CASSLWSGNTEAFF
j_call: TRBJ2-3; clone_size: few; v_call: TRBV19; d_call: TRBD2; cdr3_nt: TGTGCCAGTAGTATAGGGCGGGAGGGAACAGATACGCAGTATTTT; cdr3_aa: CASSIGREGTDTQYF
j_call: TRBJ1-2; clone_size: few; v_call: TRBV28; d_call: .; cdr3_nt: TGTGCCAGCAGTGAATTCCTAGGGGACGGTGGCTATGGCTACACCTTC; cdr3_aa: CASSEFLGDGGYGYTF
j_call: TRBJ1-4; clone_size: .; v_call: TRBV25-1; d_call: .; cdr3_nt: TGTGCCAGCGGGGACGGACTTAATGAAAAACTGTCTTTT; cdr3_aa: CASGDGLNEKLSF
j_call: TRBJ2-7; clone_size: many; v_call: TRBV7-9; d_call: TRBD2; cdr3_nt: TGTGCCGGCCAACTAGCGGGAAAAAGTGAGCAGTACTTC; cdr3_aa: CAGQLAGKSEQYF
j_call: TRBJ1-5; clone_size: .; v_call: TRBV20-1; d_call: .; cdr3_nt: TGCAGTGCTAGAGATGCGACGGGAAGCAATCAGCCCCAGCATTTT; cdr3_aa: CSARDATGSNQPQHF
j_call: TRBJ2-5; clone_size: .; v_call: TRBV13; d_call: .; cdr3_nt: TGTGCCAGCAGCTTAACGACACTCCAAGAGACCCAGTACTTC; cdr3_aa: CASSLTTLQETQYF
j_call: TRBJ1-1; clone_size: many; v_call: TRBV10-3; d_call: .; cdr3_nt: TGTGCCATCAGTGCCACAGGGACGAACACTGAAGCTTTCTTT; cdr3_aa: CAISATGTNTEAFF
j_call: TRBJ2-7; clone_size: few; v_call: TRBV3-1; d_call: .; cdr3_nt: TGTGCCAGCAGCCAAGTATCTAAGTGGGGCTACGAGCAGTACTTC; cdr3_aa: CASSQVSKWGYEQYF
j_call: TRBJ2-7; clone_size: few; v_call: TRBV5-6; d_call: TRBD2; cdr3_nt: TGTGCCAGCAGCTTGTTACGGACTAGCGCCTCCTACGAGCAGTACTTC; cdr3_aa: CASSLLRTSASYEQYF
j_call: TRBJ1-1; clone_size: .; v_call: TRBV24-1; d_call: .; cdr3_nt: TGTGCCACCAGTGGGTACAGCAACACTGAAGCTTTCTTT; cdr3_aa: CATSGYSNTEAFF
j_call: TRBJ1-1; clone_size: .; v_call: TRBV29-1; d_call: .; cdr3_nt: TGCAGCGTCTACAAAGGGACTGAAGCTTTCTTT; cdr3_aa: CSVYKGTEAFF
j_call: TRBJ1-2; clone_size: many; v_call: TRBV15; d_call: .; cdr3_nt: TGTGCCACCAGAGAGGTCTCAGGGAATGGCTACACCTTC; cdr3_aa: CATREVSGNGYTF
j_call: TRBJ2-2; clone_size: many; v_call: TRBV30; d_call: TRBD2; cdr3_nt: TGTGCCTGGAGCTCCGAGGATGGCGGGGGAAACACCGGGGAGCTGTTTTTT; cdr3_aa: CAWSSEDGGGNTGELFF
j_call: TRBJ2-1; clone_size: many; v_call: TRBV29-1; d_call: .; cdr3_nt: TGCAGCGTTGAGGGGGGGAGGACAGGGATCTACAATGAGCAGTTCTTC; cdr3_aa: CSVEGGRTGIYNEQFF
j_call: TRBJ1-3; clone_size: .; v_call: TRBV10-2; d_call: .; cdr3_nt: TGCGCCAGCAGCGGACTTACCAAGGACACCATATATTTT; cdr3_aa: CASSGLTKDTIYF
j_call: TRBJ1-3; clone_size: many; v_call: TRBV12-3/TRBV12-4; d_call: .; cdr3_nt: TGTGCCAGCAGTTTTCAAGGGCAGCTCTGGAACCTAACCCCATATTTT; cdr3_aa: CASSFQGQLWNLTPYF
j_call: TRBJ2-4; clone_size: few; v_call: TRBV2; d_call: .; cdr3_nt: TGTGCCAGCAGCCTAGAGTCGTCCAAAAACATTCAGTACTTC; cdr3_aa: CASSLESSKNIQYF
j_call: TRBJ2-5; clone_size: many; v_call: TRBV19; d_call: .; cdr3_nt: TGTGCCAGTAGTCACACAGATCGGATCGGAGAGACCCAGTACTTC; cdr3_aa: CASSHTDRIGETQYF
j_call: TRBJ2-1; clone_size: many; v_call: TRBV11-3; d_call: TRBD2; cdr3_nt: TGTGCCAGCAGCTTAAGGCAAACTAGCGGCTACAATGAGCAGTTCTTC; cdr3_aa: CASSLRQTSGYNEQFF
j_call: TRBJ2-2; clone_size: many; v_call: TRBV19; d_call: .; cdr3_nt: TGTGCCAGTTTGGAGCGGAGGAGAGAGGAGCTGTTTTTT; cdr3_aa: CASLERRREELFF
j_call: TRBJ1-4; clone_size: many; v_call: TRBV24-1; d_call: .; cdr3_nt: TGTGCCACCAGTGACGGGGGGCCTGGGGAAAGTGAAAAACTGTTTTTT; cdr3_aa: CATSDGGPGESEKLFF
j_call: TRBJ1-2; clone_size: many; v_call: TRBV2; d_call: .; cdr3_nt: TGTGCCAGCAATCTGAGACCCGAGGAGGGCTACACCTTC; cdr3_aa: CASNLRPEEGYTF
j_call: TRBJ2-1; clone_size: .; v_call: TRBV7-3; d_call: .; cdr3_nt: TGTGCCAGCAGCCTCCATACCAATGAGCAGTTCTTC; cdr3_aa: CASSLHTNEQFF